The 9 T cell receptor beta chains presented below share a single source sample, sequenced in a study of radiation and T cells in renal cell carcinoma. Time point of the sample: baseline pretreatment blood. Treatment here: 15 Gy SBRT to primary tumor, nephrectomy 4 weeks later. Profiling relied on immunoSEQ multiplex PCR, and the TCRdb table lists in-frame clones only, not all of them. The sample has 95,000 to 150,000 clones, around 83% seen once; the top ten hold around 3%. The sequenced sample was blood, obtained from a patient whose treatment included radiotherapy and nephrectomy. Receptor source: a woman in her sixties with renal cell carcinoma.

V and J are TRBV2 and TRBJ1-5; tentatively, D is TRBD1 (5 bases). This CDR3 contains 15 residues. Per the germline V gene, CDR1 is SNHLY and CDR2 is FYNNEI. Between the trimmed V and J ends, which lost 4 bases and 1 base, there was a span of 11 bases. The CDR3: CASSGDSGSNQPQHF. CDR3 in DNA: TGTGCCAGCAGTGGGGACTCAGGGAGCAATCAGCCCCAGCATTTT.

This chain joins TRBV7-3 and TRBJ1-2; TRBD1 agrees at 9 bases. The germline V gene encodes CDR1 SGHTA and CDR2 FQGTGA. This CDR3 contains 16 residues. V was pared by 3 bases and J by 3 bases, with 8 bases of the junction left unmatched. The CDR3 region has the DNA TGTGCCAGCAGCTTGAGACGGGGACAGGGTCACTATGGCTACACCTTC. This translates into CASSLRRGQGHYGYTF.

The chain recombines TRBV27 with TRBJ2-1; D tentatively fits TRBD1 or TRBD2 (5 bases each). This CDR3 has 15 amino acids. From germline, CDR1 is MNHEY and CDR2 SMNVEV (reference sequence). The V gene lost 3 bases and the J gene lost 9 bases, with 18 bases spanning the gap. CDR3 nucleotides: TGTGCCAGCAGTTTCCAAGGGGTTAATGGGGGTGAGCAGTTCTTC. Amino acids: CASSFQGVNGGEQFF.

The V call is TRBV19, the J call TRBJ1-2; possibly TRBD1 for D (5 bases). The CDR3 sequence is 17 residues long. Trimming removed 5 bases from V and 5 bases from J, with 24 bases in between. Germline CDR1 and CDR2: LNHDA and SQIVND (reference sequence). The DNA for the CDR3 is TGTGCCAGTAGTTTGTCCCGGGACGTAGGAACAGATTATGGCTACACCTTC. Residues: CASSLSRDVGTDYGYTF.

The chain uses TRBV19 and TRBJ2-7; D ambiguous. The CDR3 is 15 amino acids. CDR1 and CDR2 from the germline V gene are LNHDA and SQIVND (reference sequence). The ends were cut back, 6 bases at V and 2 bases at J, with 17 bases in the middle. CDR3 coding DNA: TGTGCCAGTAGCCCATGGATAACTGCGACCTACGAGCAGTACTTC. This sequence encodes CASSPWITATYEQYF.

The chain uses TRBV2 and TRBJ2-5, with D hard to call. Germline CDR1 is SNHLY and CDR2 is FYNNEI. V was pared by 4 bases and J by 7 bases, with 16 bases between. This CDR3 contains 14 residues. CDR3 protein: CASSGETPGGTQYF. The CDR3 DNA reads TGTGCCAGCAGTGGGGAAACACCCGGTGGGACCCAGTACTTC.

This clone showed up just a few times. V usage is TRBV19 and J usage is TRBJ1-5; D might be TRBD1 (5 bases). The CDR3 runs to 15 residues. V was cut by 3 bases and J by 0 bases, with 9 bases left in between. Germline V gene lookup returns CDR1 LNHDA and CDR2 SQIVND (reference sequence). CDR3 residues: CASSIRRDSNQPQHF. In nucleotides, the CDR3 is TGTGCCAGTAGTATTCGCAGGGATAGCAATCAGCCCCAGCATTTT.

This clone was found once. This chain uses TRBV6-6 with TRBJ1-2; 8 nucleotides line up with TRBD1. Germline V CDR1 and CDR2: MNHNY, SVGAGI (reference sequence). Trimming at V came to 5 bases and at J to 8 bases, leaving 10 bases not matched to a gene. The CDR3 contains 14 residues. The CDR3 loop is CASSLPGGARGYTF. CDR3 in DNA: TGTGCCAGCAGTCTCCCAGGGGGCGCTCGAGGCTACACCTTC.

The gene calls are TRBV30 and TRBJ1-2; 8 positions agree with TRBD1. Germline trimming cut 3 bases from V and 4 bases from J; bases unmatched to any gene: 7. CDR1 and CDR2 (germline): GTSNPN, SVGIG (reference sequence). The CDR3 is 14 amino acids. For the CDR3, the DNA is TGTGCCTGGAGCCCGGACAGGGCCGCCTATGGCTACACCTTC. Protein: CAWSPDRAAYGYTF.